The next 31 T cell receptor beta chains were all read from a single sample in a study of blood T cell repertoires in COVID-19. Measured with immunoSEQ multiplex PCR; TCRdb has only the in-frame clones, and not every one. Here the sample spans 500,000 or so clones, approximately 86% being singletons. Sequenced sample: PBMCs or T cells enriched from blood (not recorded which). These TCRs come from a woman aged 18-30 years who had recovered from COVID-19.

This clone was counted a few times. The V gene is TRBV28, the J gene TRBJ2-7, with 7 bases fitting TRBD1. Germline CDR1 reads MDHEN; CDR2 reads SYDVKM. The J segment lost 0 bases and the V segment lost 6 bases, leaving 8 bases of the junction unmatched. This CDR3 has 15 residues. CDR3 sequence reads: CASSPIRDSSYEQYF. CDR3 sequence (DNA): TGTGCCAGCAGCCCAATAAGGGACAGCTCCTACGAGCAGTACTTC. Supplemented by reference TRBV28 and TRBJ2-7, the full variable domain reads DVKVTQSSRYLVKRTGEKVFLECVQDMDHENMFWYRQDPGLGLRLIYFSYDVKMKEKGDIPEGYSVSREKKERFSLILESASTNQTSMYLCASSPIRDSSYEQYFGPGTRLTVT.

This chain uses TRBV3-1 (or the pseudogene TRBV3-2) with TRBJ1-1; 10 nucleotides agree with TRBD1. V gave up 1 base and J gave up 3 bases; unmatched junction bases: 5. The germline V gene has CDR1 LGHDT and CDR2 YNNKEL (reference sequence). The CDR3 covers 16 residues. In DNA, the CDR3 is TGTGCCAGCAGCCAAGGTCCAGACAGGGGGCACACTGAAGCTTTCTTT. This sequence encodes CASSQGPDRGHTEAFF.

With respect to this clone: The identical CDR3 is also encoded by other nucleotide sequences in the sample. The CDR3, as DNA: TGCGCCAGCAGCCTGACAGCTAACTATGGCTACACCTTC. Translated: CASSLTANYGYTF. The rearrangement joins TRBV5-1 to TRBJ1-2; TRBD1 might be the D (5 bases). V lost 4 bases to trimming and J lost 0 bases, with 7 bases between them. This CDR3 comprises 13 residues. Germline assignment: CDR1 SGHRS and CDR2 YFSETQ.

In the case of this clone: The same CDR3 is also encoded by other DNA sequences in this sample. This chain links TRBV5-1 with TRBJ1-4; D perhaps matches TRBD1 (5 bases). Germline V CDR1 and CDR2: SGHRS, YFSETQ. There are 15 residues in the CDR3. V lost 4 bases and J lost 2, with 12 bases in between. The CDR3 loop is CASSAGGSTNEKLFF. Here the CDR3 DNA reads TGCGCCAGCAGCGCCGGGGGATCGACTAATGAAAAACTGTTTTTT.

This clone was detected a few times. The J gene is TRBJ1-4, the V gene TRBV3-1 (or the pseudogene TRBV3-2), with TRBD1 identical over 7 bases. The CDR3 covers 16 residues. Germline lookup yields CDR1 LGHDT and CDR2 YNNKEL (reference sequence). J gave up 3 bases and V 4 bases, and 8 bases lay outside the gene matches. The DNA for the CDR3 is TGTGCCAGCAGCCCTATTTCGACAGGGTCTAATGAAAAACTGTTTTTT. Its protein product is CASSPISTGSNEKLFF.

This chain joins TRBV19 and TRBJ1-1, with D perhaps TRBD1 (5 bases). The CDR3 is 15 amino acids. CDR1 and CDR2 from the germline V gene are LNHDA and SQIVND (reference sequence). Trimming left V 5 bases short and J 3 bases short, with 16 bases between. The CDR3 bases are TGTGCCAGTAGTCCTTCAGGGAATTGGTACACTGAAGCTTTCTTT. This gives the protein CASSPSGNWYTEAFF.

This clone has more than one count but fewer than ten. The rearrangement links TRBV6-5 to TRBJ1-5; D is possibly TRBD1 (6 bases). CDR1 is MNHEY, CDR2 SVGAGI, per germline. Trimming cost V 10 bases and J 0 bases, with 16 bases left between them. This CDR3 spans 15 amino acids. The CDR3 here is CATRRGQYSNQPQHF. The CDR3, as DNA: TGTGCCACCCGCAGAGGACAGTATAGCAATCAGCCCCAGCATTTT.

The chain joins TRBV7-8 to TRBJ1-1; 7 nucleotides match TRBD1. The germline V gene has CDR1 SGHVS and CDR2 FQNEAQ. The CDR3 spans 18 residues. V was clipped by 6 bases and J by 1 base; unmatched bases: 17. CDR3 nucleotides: TGTGCCAGCAGTTTCCTTTGGGGACAGCCTACGGAGAACACTGAAGCTTTCTTT. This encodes CASSFLWGQPTENTEAFF.

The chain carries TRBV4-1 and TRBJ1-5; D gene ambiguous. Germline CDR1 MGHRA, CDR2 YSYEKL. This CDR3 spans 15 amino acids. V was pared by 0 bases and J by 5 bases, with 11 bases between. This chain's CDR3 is CASSQDHEEDQPQHF. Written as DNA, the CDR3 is TGCGCCAGCAGCCAAGATCATGAGGAGGATCAGCCCCAGCATTTT.

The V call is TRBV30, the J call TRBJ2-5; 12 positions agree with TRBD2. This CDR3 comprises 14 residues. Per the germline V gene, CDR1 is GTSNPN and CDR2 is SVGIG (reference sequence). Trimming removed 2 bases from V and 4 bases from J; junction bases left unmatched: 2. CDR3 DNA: TGTGCCTGGAGTTCTAGCGGGGGGGGAGAGACCCAGTACTTC. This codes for CAWSSSGGGETQYF.

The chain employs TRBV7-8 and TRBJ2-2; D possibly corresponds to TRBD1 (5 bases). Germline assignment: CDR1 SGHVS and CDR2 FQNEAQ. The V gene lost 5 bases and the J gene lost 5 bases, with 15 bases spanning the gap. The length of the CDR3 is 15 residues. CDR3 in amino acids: CASSPQTEVTGELFF. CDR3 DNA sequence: TGTGCCAGCAGCCCCCAGACAGAGGTAACCGGGGAGCTGTTTTTT.

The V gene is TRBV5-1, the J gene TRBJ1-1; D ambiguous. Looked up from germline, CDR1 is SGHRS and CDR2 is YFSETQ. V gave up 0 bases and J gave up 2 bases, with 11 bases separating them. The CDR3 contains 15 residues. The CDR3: CASSLGAARNTEAFF. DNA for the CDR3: TGCGCCAGCAGCTTGGGTGCGGCTAGAAACACTGAAGCTTTCTTT.

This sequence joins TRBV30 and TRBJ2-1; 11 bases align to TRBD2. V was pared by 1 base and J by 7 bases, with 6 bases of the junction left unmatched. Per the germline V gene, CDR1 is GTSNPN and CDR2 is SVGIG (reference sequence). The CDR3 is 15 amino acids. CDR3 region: CAWSDIAGGRNEQFF. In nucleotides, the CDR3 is TGTGCCTGGAGTGACATAGCGGGGGGGCGGAATGAGCAGTTCTTC.

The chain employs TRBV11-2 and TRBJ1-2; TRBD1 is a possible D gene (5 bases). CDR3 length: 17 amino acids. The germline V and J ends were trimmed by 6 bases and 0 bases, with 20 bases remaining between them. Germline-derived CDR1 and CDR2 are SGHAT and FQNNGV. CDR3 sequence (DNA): TGTGCCAGCAGATCAGCGGGGGTCTCCCGAGCTAACTATGGCTACACCTTC. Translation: CASRSAGVSRANYGYTF.

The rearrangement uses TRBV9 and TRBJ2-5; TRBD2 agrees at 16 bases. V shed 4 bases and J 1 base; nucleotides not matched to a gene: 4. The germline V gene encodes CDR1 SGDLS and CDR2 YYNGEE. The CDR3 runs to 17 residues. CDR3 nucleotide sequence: TGTGCCAGCAGCTCCGGGACTAGCGGGGGGGCCCAAGAGACCCAGTACTTC. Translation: CASSSGTSGGAQETQYF.

The CDR3: CASSFTEETQYF. CDR3 DNA: TGCGCCAGCAGCTTCACAGAAGAGACCCAGTACTTC. The V call is TRBV5-1, the J call TRBJ2-5; no definite D call. The CDR3 has 12 residues. The germline V gene encodes CDR1 SGHRS and CDR2 YFSETQ. V dropped 2 bases and J dropped 3 bases, with 5 bases sitting between them.

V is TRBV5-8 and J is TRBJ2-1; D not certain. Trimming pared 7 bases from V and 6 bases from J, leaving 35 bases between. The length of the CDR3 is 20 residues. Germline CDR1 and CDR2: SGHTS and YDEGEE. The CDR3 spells CASLPAYRVPQNTAINEQFF. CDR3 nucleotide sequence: TGTGCCAGCCTTCCAGCGTACCGGGTCCCCCAAAACACGGCGATCAATGAGCAGTTCTTC.

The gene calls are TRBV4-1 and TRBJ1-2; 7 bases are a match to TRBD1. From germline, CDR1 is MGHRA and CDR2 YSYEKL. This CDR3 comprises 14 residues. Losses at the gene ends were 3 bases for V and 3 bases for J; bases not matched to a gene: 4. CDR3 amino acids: CASSQSGQYYGYTF. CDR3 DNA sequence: TGCGCCAGCAGCCAGTCGGGACAGTACTATGGCTACACCTTC.

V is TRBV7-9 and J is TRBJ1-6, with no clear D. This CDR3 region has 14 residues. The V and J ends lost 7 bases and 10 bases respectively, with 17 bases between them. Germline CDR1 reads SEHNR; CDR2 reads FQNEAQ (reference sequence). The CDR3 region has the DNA TGTGCCAGCACCCCCTCAGGTAGTCCATCACCCCTCCACTTT. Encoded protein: CASTPSGSPSPLHF.

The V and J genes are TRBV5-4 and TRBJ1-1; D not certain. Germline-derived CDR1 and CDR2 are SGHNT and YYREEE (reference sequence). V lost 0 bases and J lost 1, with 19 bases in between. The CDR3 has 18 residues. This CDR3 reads CASSLAEGRWETNTEAFF. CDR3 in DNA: TGTGCCAGCAGCTTGGCCGAGGGCAGGTGGGAGACGAACACTGAAGCTTTCTTT.

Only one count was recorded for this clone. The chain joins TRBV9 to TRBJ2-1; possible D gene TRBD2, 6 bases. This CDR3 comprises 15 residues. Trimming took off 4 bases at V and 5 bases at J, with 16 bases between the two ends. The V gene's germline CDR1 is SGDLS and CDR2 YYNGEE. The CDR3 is CASSPHASVNNEQFF. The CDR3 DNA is TGTGCCAGCAGCCCCCACGCTAGCGTGAACAATGAGCAGTTCTTC. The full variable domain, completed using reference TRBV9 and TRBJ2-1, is DSGVTQTPKHLITATGQRVTLRCSPRSGDLSVYWYQQSLDQGLQFLIQYYNGEERAKGNILERFSAQQFPDLHSELNLSSLELGDSALYFCASSPHASVNNEQFFGPGTRLTVL.

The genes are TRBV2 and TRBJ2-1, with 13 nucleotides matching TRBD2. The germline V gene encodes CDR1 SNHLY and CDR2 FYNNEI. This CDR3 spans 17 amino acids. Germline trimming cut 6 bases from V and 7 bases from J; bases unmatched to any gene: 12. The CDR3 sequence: CASRTLLAGGPGNEQFF. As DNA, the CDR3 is TGTGCCAGCAGGACGTTACTAGCGGGGGGGCCGGGGAATGAGCAGTTCTTC.

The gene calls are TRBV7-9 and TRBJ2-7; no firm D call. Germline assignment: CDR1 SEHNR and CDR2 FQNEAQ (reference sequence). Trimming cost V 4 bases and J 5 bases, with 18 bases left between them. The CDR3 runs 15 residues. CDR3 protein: CASSSTARWSDEQYF. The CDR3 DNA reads TGTGCCAGCAGCTCGACGGCCCGTTGGAGCGACGAGCAGTACTTC.

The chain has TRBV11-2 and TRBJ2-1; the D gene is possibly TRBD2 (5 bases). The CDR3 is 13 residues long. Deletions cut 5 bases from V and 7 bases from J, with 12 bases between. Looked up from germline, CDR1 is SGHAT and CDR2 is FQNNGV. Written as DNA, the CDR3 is TGTGCCAGCAGCCTACTTAGCGTAAATGAGCAGTTCTTC. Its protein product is CASSLLSVNEQFF.

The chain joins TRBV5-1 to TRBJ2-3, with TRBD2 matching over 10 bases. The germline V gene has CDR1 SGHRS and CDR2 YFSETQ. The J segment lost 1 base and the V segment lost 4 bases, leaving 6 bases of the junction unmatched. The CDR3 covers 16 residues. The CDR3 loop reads CASSTFGTSGTDTQYF. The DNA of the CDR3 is TGCGCCAGCAGCACATTCGGGACTAGCGGCACAGATACGCAGTATTTT.

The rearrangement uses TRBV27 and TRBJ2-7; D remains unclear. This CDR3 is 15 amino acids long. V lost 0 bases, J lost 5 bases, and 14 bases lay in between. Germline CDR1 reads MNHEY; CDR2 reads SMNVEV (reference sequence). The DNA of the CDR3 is TGTGCCAGCAGTTTATCTACCTTACTTATCCACGAGCAGTACTTC. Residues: CASSLSTLLIHEQYF.

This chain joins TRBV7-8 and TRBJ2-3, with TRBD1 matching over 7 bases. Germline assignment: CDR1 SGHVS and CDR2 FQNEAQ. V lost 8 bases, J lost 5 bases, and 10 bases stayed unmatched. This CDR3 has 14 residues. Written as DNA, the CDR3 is TGTGCCAGCTCAAGGGGGCCGGTTGGAGATACGCAGTATTTT. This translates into CASSRGPVGDTQYF.

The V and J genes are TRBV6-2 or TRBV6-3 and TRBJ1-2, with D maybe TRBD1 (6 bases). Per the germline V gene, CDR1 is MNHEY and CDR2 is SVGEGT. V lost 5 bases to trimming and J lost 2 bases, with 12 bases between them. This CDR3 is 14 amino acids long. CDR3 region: CASSDYRVNYGYTF. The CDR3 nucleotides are TGTGCCAGCAGTGACTACAGGGTAAACTATGGCTACACCTTC.

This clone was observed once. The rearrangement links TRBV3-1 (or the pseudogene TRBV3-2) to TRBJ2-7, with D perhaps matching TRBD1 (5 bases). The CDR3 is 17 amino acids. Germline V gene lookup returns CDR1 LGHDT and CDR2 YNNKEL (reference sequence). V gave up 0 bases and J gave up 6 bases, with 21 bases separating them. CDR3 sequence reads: CASSQDRWGPDGSEQYF. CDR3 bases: TGTGCCAGCAGCCAAGATCGGTGGGGCCCAGATGGTAGCGAGCAGTACTTC.

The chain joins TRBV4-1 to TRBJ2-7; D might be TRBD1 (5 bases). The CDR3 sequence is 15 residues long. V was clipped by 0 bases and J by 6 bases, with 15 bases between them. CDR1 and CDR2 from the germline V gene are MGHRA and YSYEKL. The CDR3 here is CASSQDSTGFREQYF. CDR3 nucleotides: TGCGCCAGCAGCCAAGATAGTACAGGTTTTCGCGAGCAGTACTTC.

CDR3 DNA sequence: TGCAGCGTTGTTGCGGGGGTAGACGAGCAGTACTTC. It encodes CSVVAGVDEQYF. V and J are TRBV29-1 and TRBJ2-7, with 7 bases aligning to TRBD2. The J segment lost 5 bases and the V segment lost 4 bases, leaving 5 bases of the junction unmatched. Germline CDR1 is SQVTM and CDR2 is ANQGSEA. The length of the CDR3 is 12 residues.